These 26 T cell receptor beta chains originate from one sample sequenced in a study of OX40 agonist ivuxolimab in advanced cancers. TCRdb's table, derived via immunoSEQ multiplex PCR, lists solely in-frame clones and lacks some. The data show tens of thousands of clones, with approximately 90% seen just once and about 0.2% held by the top ten. The material was CD4+ or CD8+ T cells sorted from blood, obtained in a trial of the OX40 agonist ivuxolimab. These receptors all come from an adult with an advanced solid tumor such as melanoma, head and neck, liver or kidney cancer.

This chain links TRBV6-1 with TRBJ2-7; D possibly matches TRBD1 or TRBD2 (5 bases each). V gave up 10 bases and J gave up 3 bases, with 16 bases separating them. The CDR3 runs 13 residues. Germline lookup yields CDR1 MNHNS and CDR2 SASEGT. The CDR3 sequence: CAIERDGNYEQYF. CDR3 DNA: TGTGCCATCGAACGGGACGGAAACTACGAGCAGTACTTC.

The rearrangement links TRBV28 to TRBJ1-6; possible D gene TRBD1, 6 bases. V was shortened by 7 bases and J by 5 bases, with 15 bases between the two germline ends. Germline CDR1 is MDHEN and CDR2 is SYDVKM. CDR3 size: 15 residues. For the CDR3, the DNA is TGTGCCAGCAACCCCGCTGGGACACATAATTCACCCCTCCACTTT. Its protein product is CASNPAGTHNSPLHF.

The chain is built from TRBV12-5 and TRBJ1-5; 10 nucleotides match TRBD1. This CDR3 has 15 residues. V shed 7 bases, J shed 7 bases, and the junction held 10 bases outside the gene matches. The V gene's germline CDR1 is LGHNT and CDR2 FRNRAP. CDR3 nucleotides: TGTGCTAGTGCCCCGGGACAGGGGTTCAACCAGCCCCAGCATTTT. Amino acids: CASAPGQGFNQPQHF.

The V gene is TRBV6-6, the J gene TRBJ1-5; D unresolved. The length of the CDR3 is 15 residues. Looked up from germline, CDR1 is MNHNY and CDR2 is SVGAGI (reference sequence). V was cut by 1 base and J by 3 bases, with 10 bases left in between. CDR3 sequence: CASSYWGRTNQPQHF. CDR3 sequence (DNA): TGTGCCAGCAGTTACTGGGGAAGGACCAATCAGCCCCAGCATTTT.

The gene calls are TRBV5-1 and TRBJ1-1; D uncertain. Germline CDR1 and CDR2: SGHRS and YFSETQ. V lost 1 base to trimming and J lost 0 bases, with 13 bases between them. The CDR3 is made up of 16 amino acids. This chain's CDR3 is CASSLTGSGMNTEAFF. Written as DNA, the CDR3 is TGCGCCAGCAGCTTGACGGGATCGGGGATGAACACTGAAGCTTTCTTT.

The chain carries TRBV28 and TRBJ1-4; D gene ambiguous. Trimming cost V 8 bases and J 4 bases, with 11 bases left between them. Germline assignment: CDR1 MDHEN and CDR2 SYDVKM. The CDR3 is 13 residues long. The CDR3 sequence: CASCGRLNEKLFF. CDR3 sequence (DNA): TGTGCCAGCTGTGGACGGCTTAATGAAAAACTGTTTTTT.

The CDR3 region has the DNA TGTGCCAGCAGCCCGGGGACAGGGTACGGCTACACCTTC. Its protein product is CASSPGTGYGYTF. V and J are TRBV11-2 and TRBJ1-2; TRBD1 agrees at 9 bases. V lost 5 bases to trimming and J lost 8 bases; unmatched junction nucleotides: 6. The CDR3 runs to 13 residues. CDR1 and CDR2 from the germline V gene are SGHAT and FQNNGV.

This clone has only one observation. The rearrangement links TRBV11-2 to TRBJ2-1; D is unclear. The germline gives CDR1 SGHAT, CDR2 FQNNGV. This CDR3 is built from 15 residues. Trimming pared 5 bases from V and 6 bases from J, leaving 17 bases between. The CDR3 region is CASSLVSPLTNEQFF. For the CDR3, the DNA is TGTGCCAGCAGCCTAGTCAGTCCCCTGACCAATGAGCAGTTCTTC.

The sample holds a few counts of this clone. The chain carries TRBV6-5 and TRBJ1-6; 9 nucleotides match TRBD1. J lost 6 bases, V lost 4 bases, and 1 base had no gene match. CDR3 length: 14 amino acids. The germline V gene has CDR1 MNHEY and CDR2 SVGAGI. CDR3 residues: CASSSGQGNSPLHF. The CDR3 DNA is TGTGCCAGCAGTTCGGGACAGGGTAATTCACCCCTCCACTTT.

This sequence joins TRBV7-6 and TRBJ2-3; possible D gene TRBD1, 6 bases. The CDR3 contains 15 residues. V was trimmed by 3 bases and J by 1 base, leaving 11 bases between them. Germline assignment: CDR1 SGHVS and CDR2 FNYEAQ. CDR3 in amino acids: CASSFVRQGTDTQYF. CDR3 coding DNA: TGTGCCAGCAGCTTCGTGCGACAGGGCACAGATACGCAGTATTTT.

The chain joins TRBV5-4 to TRBJ2-5; 8 positions agree with TRBD1. This CDR3 has 15 amino acids. Losses at the gene ends were 6 bases for V and 4 bases for J; bases not matched to a gene: 11. Germline V gives CDR1 SGHNT, CDR2 YYREEE (reference sequence). CDR3 nucleotides: TGTGCCAGCACCTTCCTCGACAGGGGCGTAGAGACCCAGTACTTC. Translated, it gives CASTFLDRGVETQYF.

V gene TRBV7-9 combines with J gene TRBJ1-1; D is unresolved. CDR3 size: 16 residues. The germline gives CDR1 SEHNR, CDR2 FQNEAQ (reference sequence). V was trimmed by 2 bases and J by 0 bases, leaving 13 bases between them. DNA of the CDR3: TGTGCCAGCAGCTTACCGGTAGGGATCATGAACACTGAAGCTTTCTTT. It codes for CASSLPVGIMNTEAFF. Drawing the rest from reference TRBV7-9 and TRBJ1-1, the complete variable domain is DTGVSQNPRHKITKRGQNVTFRCDPISEHNRLYWYRQTLGQGPEFLTYFQNEAQLEKSRLLSDRFSAERPKGSFSTLEIQRTEQGDSAMYLCASSLPVGIMNTEAFFGQGTRLTVV.

This sequence joins TRBV6-5 and TRBJ2-5, with D possibly matching TRBD2 (6 bases). V lost 2 bases and J 10 bases, leaving 20 bases between the germline ends. Germline V gives CDR1 MNHEY, CDR2 SVGAGI. The CDR3 length is 15 residues. CDR3 loop: CASSYPLARGRDQYF. The CDR3 nucleotides read TGTGCCAGCAGTTACCCCCTAGCGCGGGGAAGGGACCAGTACTTC.

This chain links TRBV7-3 with TRBJ2-1, with D possibly TRBD2 on 6 matching bases. The CDR3 contains 17 residues. Trimming stripped 1 base from V and 4 bases from J, with 17 bases between. Germline V gene lookup returns CDR1 SGHTA and CDR2 FQGTGA. Here the CDR3 DNA reads TGTGCCAGCAGCTTAAGGCGGGGCGGAGGCCGGTACAATGAGCAGTTCTTC. Translating it yields CASSLRRGGGRYNEQFF. The variable domain in full, completed from reference TRBV7-3 and TRBJ2-1, reads GAGVSQTPSNKVTEKGKYVELRCDPISGHTALYWYRQSLGQGPEFLIYFQGTGAADDSGLPNDRFFAVRPEGSVSTLKIQRTERGDSAVYLCASSLRRGGGRYNEQFFGPGTRLTVL.

The rearrangement links TRBV19 to TRBJ1-1, with D perhaps matching TRBD1 (5 bases). With 4 bases removed from V and 1 base from J, the gap between germline ends came to 7 bases. The CDR3 is 13 residues long. Germline assignment: CDR1 LNHDA and CDR2 SQIVND (reference sequence). The CDR3 DNA follows: TGTGCCAGTAGTAAAACAGGGAACACTGAAGCTTTCTTT. Protein: CASSKTGNTEAFF.

This sequence joins TRBV7-3 and TRBJ2-2; unclear D gene. Germline values: CDR1 SGHTA, CDR2 FQGTGA. The V and J ends lost 1 base and 5 bases respectively, with 8 bases between them. This CDR3 is 14 amino acids long. CDR3 in DNA: TGTGCCAGCAGCTTAAGGATGATGACCGGGGAGCTGTTTTTT. Its protein product is CASSLRMMTGELFF.

The chain uses TRBV5-4 and TRBJ2-3; D gene uncertain. Germline V CDR1 and CDR2: SGHNT, YYREEE (reference sequence). The V gene lost 0 bases and the J gene lost 1 base, with 6 bases spanning the gap. This CDR3 contains 14 residues. In DNA form, the CDR3 reads TGTGCCAGCAGCTTGGATTCCGGCACAGATACGCAGTATTTT. Translation: CASSLDSGTDTQYF.

This chain uses TRBV6-1 with TRBJ2-7; 7 nucleotides agree with TRBD2. Germline V lookup: CDR1 MNHNS, CDR2 SASEGT. The CDR3 has 12 amino acids. V lost 8 bases, J lost 5 bases, and 6 bases stayed unmatched. Here the CDR3 reads CASRASGNEQYF. CDR3 nucleotide sequence: TGTGCCAGCCGGGCTAGCGGTAACGAGCAGTACTTC.

This clone appeared a few times. The chain recombines TRBV9 with TRBJ1-1; D call uncertain. The CDR3 spans 14 residues. Germline loops: CDR1 SGDLS, CDR2 YYNGEE. Trimming shortened V by 0 bases and J by 3 bases, and 9 bases separated the two germline ends. The CDR3 DNA is TGTGCCAGCAGCGTAGGGCTAGGAGACACTGAAGCTTTCTTT. Its protein product is CASSVGLGDTEAFF.

This rearrangement joins TRBV5-1 to TRBJ2-7; D gene unclear. V gave up 4 bases and J gave up 0 bases, with 11 bases separating them. This CDR3 is 14 amino acids long. The germline V gene encodes CDR1 SGHRS and CDR2 YFSETQ. In DNA form, the CDR3 reads TGCGCCAGCAGCCCCGGTTTCGGCTCCTACGAGCAGTACTTC. Amino acids: CASSPGFGSYEQYF.

This clone has a single count. The rearrangement uses TRBV19 and TRBJ2-1, with D perhaps TRBD1 (6 bases). This CDR3 region has 16 residues. Germline V CDR1 and CDR2: LNHDA, SQIVND (reference sequence). Trimming shortened V by 6 bases and J by 2 bases, and 17 bases separated the two germline ends. This CDR3 reads CASRGIFRDTYNEQFF. The CDR3 region has the DNA TGTGCCAGTAGGGGAATTTTCCGGGACACCTACAATGAGCAGTTCTTC.

The rearrangement joins TRBV5-1 to TRBJ2-7, with D tentatively TRBD2 (6 bases). The CDR3 consists of 18 residues. The germline V and J ends were trimmed by 0 bases and 4 bases, with 23 bases remaining between them. The germline V gene has CDR1 SGHRS and CDR2 YFSETQ. CDR3 protein: CASSLVTGTVLAGYEQYF. The CDR3 nucleotides are TGCGCCAGCAGCTTGGTTACCGGGACTGTCCTCGCGGGATACGAGCAGTACTTC.

V is TRBV5-8 and J is TRBJ1-5, with D possibly TRBD1 on 6 matching bases. This CDR3 comprises 15 residues. V lost 0 bases, J lost 3 bases, and 10 bases lay in between. Germline CDR1 SGHTS, CDR2 YDEGEE. DNA for the CDR3: TGTGCCAGCAGCTTGGGACAGGTCCTCAATCAGCCCCAGCATTTT. Amino acid sequence: CASSLGQVLNQPQHF.

The J gene is TRBJ2-7, the V gene TRBV6-5; a weak D match, TRBD1 (8 bases). Germline CDR1 reads MNHEY; CDR2 reads SVGAGI. V gave up 2 bases and J gave up 3 bases, with 11 bases separating them. CDR3 length equals 14 residues. CDR3 DNA: TGTGCCAGCAGTTACACAGGGGGGGTCTACGAGCAGTACTTC. This gives the protein CASSYTGGVYEQYF.

V usage is TRBV28 and J usage is TRBJ1-2; D remains unclear. The CDR3 runs to 13 residues. The V gene's germline CDR1 is MDHEN and CDR2 SYDVKM. Trimming took off 6 bases at V and 8 bases at J, with 16 bases between the two ends. This chain's CDR3 is CASSLFPPGGYTF. The CDR3 nucleotides are TGTGCCAGCAGCCTCTTCCCTCCGGGAGGCTACACCTTC.

V usage is TRBV5-1 and J usage is TRBJ2-2, with 10 bases matching TRBD1. Germline trimming cut 4 bases from V and 0 bases from J; bases unmatched to any gene: 21. The germline V gene encodes CDR1 SGHRS and CDR2 YFSETQ. The CDR3 runs to 22 residues. CDR3 protein: CASSILPQRRDRGVPNTGELFF. DNA for the CDR3: TGCGCCAGCAGCATTCTTCCCCAGCGTCGGGACAGGGGAGTACCGAACACCGGGGAGCTGTTTTTT.